A single sample gave rise to the 2 T cell receptor beta chains below, sequenced in a study of blood T cell repertoires in COVID-19 (TCRdb year 2020). The method was the immunoSEQ multiplex PCR assay. TCRdb's version of the immuneACCESS table is confined to in-frame rearrangements and falls short of the full clone set. An unresolved V gene accounts for under half of the shortfall where checked; the remainder is of unknown origin. For this sample the table gives 270,000 or so clones, of which nearly 90% were detected only once. Under 2.5% of the sample is held by the ten biggest clonotypes. Sequences were obtained from peripheral blood. These receptors were obtained from a woman aged 55 to 70 with COVID-19, enrolled during active disease.

This clone appeared a single time. CDR3: CASSPTRGGSYNEQFF. Here the CDR3 DNA reads TGTGCCAGCTCTCCCACCCGGGGTGGCTCCTACAATGAGCAGTTCTTC. This rearrangement joins TRBV18 to TRBJ2-1; TRBD2 is a possible D gene (5 bases). Germline CDR1 is KGHSH and CDR2 is LQKENI. Trimming shortened V by 6 bases and J by 0 bases, and 15 bases separated the two germline ends. CDR3 size: 16 residues. Looking up the rest from reference TRBV18 and TRBJ2-1 gives the full variable domain: NAGVMQNPRHLVRRRGQEARLRCSPMKGHSHVYWYRQLPEEGLKFMVYLQKENIIDESGMPKERFSAEFPKEGPSILRIQQVVRGDSAAYFCASSPTRGGSYNEQFFGPGTRLTVL.

The J gene is TRBJ2-7, the V gene TRBV11-2; 7 bases map to TRBD1. CDR3 length equals 14 residues. V lost 8 bases, J lost 2 bases, and 9 bases stayed unmatched. From germline, CDR1 is SGHAT and CDR2 FQNNGV. The CDR3 here is CASRRPGGPYEQYF. Here the CDR3 DNA reads TGTGCCAGCCGTCGACCAGGGGGACCCTACGAGCAGTACTTC.